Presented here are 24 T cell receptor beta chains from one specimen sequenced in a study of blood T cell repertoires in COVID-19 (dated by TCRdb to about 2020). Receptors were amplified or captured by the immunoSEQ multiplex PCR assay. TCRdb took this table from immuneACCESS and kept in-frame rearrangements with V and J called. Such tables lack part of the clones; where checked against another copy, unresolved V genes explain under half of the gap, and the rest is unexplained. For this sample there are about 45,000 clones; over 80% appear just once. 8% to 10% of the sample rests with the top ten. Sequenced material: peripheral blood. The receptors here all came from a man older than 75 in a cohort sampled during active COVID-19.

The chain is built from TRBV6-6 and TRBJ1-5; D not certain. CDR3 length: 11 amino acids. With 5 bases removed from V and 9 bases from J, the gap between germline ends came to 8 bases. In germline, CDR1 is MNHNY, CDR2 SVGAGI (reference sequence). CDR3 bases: TGTGCCAGCAGTCTCGGGTGGCCCCAGCATTTT. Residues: CASSLGWPQHF.

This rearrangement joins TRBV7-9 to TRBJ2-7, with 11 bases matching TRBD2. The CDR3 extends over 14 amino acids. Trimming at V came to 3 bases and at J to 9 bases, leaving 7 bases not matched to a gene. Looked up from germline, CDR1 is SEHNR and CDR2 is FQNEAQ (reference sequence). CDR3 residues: CASSFSGRGEVQYF. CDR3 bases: TGTGCCAGCAGCTTTAGCGGGAGGGGAGAGGTGCAGTACTTC.

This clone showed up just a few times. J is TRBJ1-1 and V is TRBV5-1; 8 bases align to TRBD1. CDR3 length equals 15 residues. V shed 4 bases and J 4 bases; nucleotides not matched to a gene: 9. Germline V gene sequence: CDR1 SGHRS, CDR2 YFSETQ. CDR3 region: CASSTETGARTEAFF. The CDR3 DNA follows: TGCGCCAGCAGCACCGAGACAGGGGCTCGCACTGAAGCTTTCTTT.

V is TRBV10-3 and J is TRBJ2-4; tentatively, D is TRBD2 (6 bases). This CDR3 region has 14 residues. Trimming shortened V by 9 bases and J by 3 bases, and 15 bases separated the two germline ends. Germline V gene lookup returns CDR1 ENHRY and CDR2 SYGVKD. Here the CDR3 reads CAISRDGGKNIQYF. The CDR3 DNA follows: TGTGCCATAAGCCGGGACGGGGGCAAAAACATTCAGTACTTC.

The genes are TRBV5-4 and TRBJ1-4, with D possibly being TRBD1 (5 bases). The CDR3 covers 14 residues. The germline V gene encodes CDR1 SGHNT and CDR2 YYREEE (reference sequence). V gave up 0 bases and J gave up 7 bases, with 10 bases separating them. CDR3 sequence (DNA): TGTGCCAGCAGCTTGGCAGGGCGAGGTGAAAAACTGTTTTTT. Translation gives CASSLAGRGEKLFF.

CDR3 DNA sequence: TGTGCCAGCAGCCCCCCCGAGGGAAGGGGCACAGATACGCAGTATTTT. This gives the protein CASSPPEGRGTDTQYF. The V and J genes are TRBV7-6 and TRBJ2-3; perhaps TRBD2 as D (5 bases). Germline assignment: CDR1 SGHVS and CDR2 FNYEAQ. V lost 5 bases, J lost 1 base, and 16 bases lay in between. The length of the CDR3 is 16 residues.

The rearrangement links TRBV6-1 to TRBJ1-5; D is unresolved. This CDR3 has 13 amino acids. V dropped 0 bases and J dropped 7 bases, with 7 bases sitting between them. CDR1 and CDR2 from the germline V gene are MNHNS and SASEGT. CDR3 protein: CASSEARLQPQHF. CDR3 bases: TGTGCCAGCAGTGAAGCGCGGTTGCAGCCCCAGCATTTT.

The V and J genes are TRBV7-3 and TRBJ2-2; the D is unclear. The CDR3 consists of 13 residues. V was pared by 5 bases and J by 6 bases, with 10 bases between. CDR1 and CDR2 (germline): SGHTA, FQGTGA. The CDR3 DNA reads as TGTGCCAGCAGCATCTACGCGGCCGGGGAGCTGTTTTTT. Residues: CASSIYAAGELFF.

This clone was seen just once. The CDR3 here is CASRRHDQETQYF. In DNA, the CDR3 is TGCGCCAGCAGGCGGCACGACCAAGAGACCCAGTACTTC. The rearrangement links TRBV23-1 to TRBJ2-5; D gene ambiguous. TRBV23-1 belongs to the ORF category, with a function that is uncertain. The CDR3 contains 13 residues. V lost 6 bases and J lost 0, with 8 bases in between.

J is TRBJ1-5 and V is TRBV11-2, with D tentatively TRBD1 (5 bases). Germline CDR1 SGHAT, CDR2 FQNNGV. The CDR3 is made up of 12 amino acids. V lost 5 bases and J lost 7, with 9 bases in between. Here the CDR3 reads CASSGGGQPQHF. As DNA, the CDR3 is TGTGCCAGCAGCGGGGGGGGACAGCCCCAGCATTTT.

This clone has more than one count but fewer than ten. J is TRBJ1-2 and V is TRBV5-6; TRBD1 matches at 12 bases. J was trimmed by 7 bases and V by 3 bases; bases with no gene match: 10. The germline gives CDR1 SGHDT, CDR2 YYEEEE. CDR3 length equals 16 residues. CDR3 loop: CASSSGQGARVSGYTF. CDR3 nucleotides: TGTGCCAGCAGCTCGGGACAGGGGGCGCGCGTGTCTGGCTACACCTTC. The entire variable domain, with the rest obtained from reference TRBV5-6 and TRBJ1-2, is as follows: DAGVTQSPTHLIKTRGQQVTLRCSPKSGHDTVSWYQQALGQGPQFIFQYYEEEERQRGNFPDRFSGHQFPNYSSELNVNALLLGDSALYLCASSSGQGARVSGYTFGSGTRLTVV.

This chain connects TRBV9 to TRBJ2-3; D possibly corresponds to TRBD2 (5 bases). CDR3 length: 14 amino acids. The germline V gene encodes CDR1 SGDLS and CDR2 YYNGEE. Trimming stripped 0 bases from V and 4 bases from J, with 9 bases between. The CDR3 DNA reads TGTGCCAGCAGCGTAGGGGTCGGGGCAGATACGCAGTATTTT. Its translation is CASSVGVGADTQYF.

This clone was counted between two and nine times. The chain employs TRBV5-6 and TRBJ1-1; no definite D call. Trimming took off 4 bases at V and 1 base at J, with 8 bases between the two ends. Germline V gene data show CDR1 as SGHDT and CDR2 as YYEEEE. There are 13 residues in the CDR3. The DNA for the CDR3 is TGTGCCAGCAGCGCAGGATGGAACACTGAAGCTTTCTTT. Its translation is CASSAGWNTEAFF.

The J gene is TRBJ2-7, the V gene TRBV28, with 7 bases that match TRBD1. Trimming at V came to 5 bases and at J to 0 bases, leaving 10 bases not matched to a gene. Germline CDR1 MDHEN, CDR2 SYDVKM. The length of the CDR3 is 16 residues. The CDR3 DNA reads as TGTGCCAGCAGTATTCGACAGGGACGGATCTCCTACGAGCAGTACTTC. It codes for CASSIRQGRISYEQYF.

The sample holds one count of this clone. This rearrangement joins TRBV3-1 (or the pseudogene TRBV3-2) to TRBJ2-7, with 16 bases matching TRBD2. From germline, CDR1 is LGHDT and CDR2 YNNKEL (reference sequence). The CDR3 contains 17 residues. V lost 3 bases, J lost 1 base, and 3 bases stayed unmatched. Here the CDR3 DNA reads TGTGCCAGCAGCCAGGGGACTAGCGGGAGGGGGTCCTACGAGCAGTACTTC. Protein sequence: CASSQGTSGRGSYEQYF.

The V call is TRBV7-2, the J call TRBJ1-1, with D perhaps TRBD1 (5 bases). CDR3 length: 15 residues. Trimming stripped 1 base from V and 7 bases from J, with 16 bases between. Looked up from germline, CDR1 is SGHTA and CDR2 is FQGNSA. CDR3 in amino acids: CASSLVSDPGGEAFF. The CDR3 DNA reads TGTGCCAGCAGCTTAGTTTCCGACCCCGGGGGTGAAGCTTTCTTT.

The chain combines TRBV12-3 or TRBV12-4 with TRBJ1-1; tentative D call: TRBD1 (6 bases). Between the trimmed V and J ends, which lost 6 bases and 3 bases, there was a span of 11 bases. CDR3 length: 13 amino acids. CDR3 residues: CASSPDRHTEAFF. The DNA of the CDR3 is TGTGCCAGCAGCCCTGACAGGCACACTGAAGCTTTCTTT.

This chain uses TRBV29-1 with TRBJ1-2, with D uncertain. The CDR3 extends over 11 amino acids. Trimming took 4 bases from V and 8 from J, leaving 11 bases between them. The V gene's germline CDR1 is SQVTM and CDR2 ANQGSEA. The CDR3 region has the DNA TGCAGCGTTGTCGACGCGGGCGGCTACACCTTC. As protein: CSVVDAGGYTF.

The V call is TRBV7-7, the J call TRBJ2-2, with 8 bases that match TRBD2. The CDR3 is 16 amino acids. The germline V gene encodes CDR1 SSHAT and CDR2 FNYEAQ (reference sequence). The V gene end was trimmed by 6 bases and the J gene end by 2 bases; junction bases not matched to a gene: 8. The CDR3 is CASSQTSAGNTGELFF. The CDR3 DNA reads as TGTGCCAGCAGTCAGACTAGCGCTGGTAACACCGGGGAGCTGTTTTTT.

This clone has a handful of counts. The CDR3 DNA reads TGTGCCAGCAGCCGCCGGGAGGGTTACGAGCAGTACTTC. Translation: CASSRREGYEQYF. The chain employs TRBV7-9 and TRBJ2-7, with 8 nucleotides matching TRBD2. With 5 bases clipped from V and 4 bases from J, the junction kept 4 bases outside the gene matches. The CDR3 has 13 amino acids. Germline lookup yields CDR1 SEHNR and CDR2 FQNEAQ (reference sequence).

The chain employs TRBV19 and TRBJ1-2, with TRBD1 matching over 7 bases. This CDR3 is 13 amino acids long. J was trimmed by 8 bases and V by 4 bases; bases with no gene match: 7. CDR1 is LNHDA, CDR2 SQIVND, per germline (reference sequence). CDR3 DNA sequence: TGTGCCAGTAGTACCCGGGACAGAGGAGGCTACACCTTC. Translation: CASSTRDRGGYTF. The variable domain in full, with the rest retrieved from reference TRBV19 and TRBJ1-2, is DGGITQSPKYLFRKEGQNVTLSCEQNLNHDAMYWYRQDPGQGLRLIYYSQIVNDFQKGDIAEGYSVSREKKESFPLTVTSAQKNPTAFYLCASSTRDRGGYTFGSGTRLTVV.

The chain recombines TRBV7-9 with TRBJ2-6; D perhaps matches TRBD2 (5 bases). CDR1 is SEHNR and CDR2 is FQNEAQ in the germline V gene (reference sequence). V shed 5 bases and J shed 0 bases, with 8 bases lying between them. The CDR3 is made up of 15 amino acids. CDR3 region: CASSPRGSGANVLTF. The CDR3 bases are TGTGCCAGCAGCCCCCGGGGCTCTGGGGCCAACGTCCTGACTTTC. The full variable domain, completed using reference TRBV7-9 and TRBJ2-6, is DTGVSQNPRHKITKRGQNVTFRCDPISEHNRLYWYRQTLGQGPEFLTYFQNEAQLEKSRLLSDRFSAERPKGSFSTLEIQRTEQGDSAMYLCASSPRGSGANVLTFGAGSRLTVL.

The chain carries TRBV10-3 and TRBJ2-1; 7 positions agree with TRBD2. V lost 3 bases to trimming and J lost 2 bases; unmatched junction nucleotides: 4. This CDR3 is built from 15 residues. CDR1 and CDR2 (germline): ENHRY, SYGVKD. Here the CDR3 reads CAISEWGGAYNEQFF. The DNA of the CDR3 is TGTGCCATCAGTGAATGGGGGGGGGCCTACAATGAGCAGTTCTTC.

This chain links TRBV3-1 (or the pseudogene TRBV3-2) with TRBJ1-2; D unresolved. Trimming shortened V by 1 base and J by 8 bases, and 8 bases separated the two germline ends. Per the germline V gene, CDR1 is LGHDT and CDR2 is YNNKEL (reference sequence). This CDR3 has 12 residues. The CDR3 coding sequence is TGTGCCAGCAGCCAAGTGGTTGGCGGCTACACCTTC. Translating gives CASSQVVGGYTF.